Listed below are T cell receptor beta chains from one sample, sequenced in a study of low-dose radiotherapy and immunotherapy resistance in tumors. In TCRdb, the reads were re-called with MiXCR into one record per CDR3 protein. The sample lists roughly 36,000 distinct CDR3 sequences, around a third seen once, with around 3.5% in the top ten. The sample consisted of PBMCs, taken before treatment. These receptors were taken from a male donor with gallbladder cancer. Both conserved end residues are part of each CDR3. The order of the fields is J gene, D gene, V gene, CDR3 length, clone size, CDR3 protein, CDR3 DNA. A D gene is named only where the DNA matches it firmly. Size is omitted from some rows. Given values are once, few, many or a class for expanded clones.

j_gene: TRBJ2-1
d_gene: TRBD2
v_gene: TRBV6-1
len: 16
abundance: NA
CDR3aa: CASSTRTSGHYNEQFF
CDR3nt: TGTGCCAGTAGTACCCGGACTAGCGGGCATTACAATGAGCAGTTCTTC

j_gene: TRBJ2-1
d_gene: NA
v_gene: TRBV2
len: 16
abundance: once
CDR3aa: CASSNSPSGFYNEQFF
CDR3nt: TGTGCCAGCAGTAACAGTCCCTCGGGGTTCTACAATGAGCAGTTCTTC

j_gene: TRBJ2-5
d_gene: NA
v_gene: TRBV28
len: 11
abundance: few
CDR3aa: CASISRETQYF
CDR3nt: TGTGCCAGCATTTCAAGGGAGACCCAGTACTTC

j_gene: TRBJ2-5
d_gene: NA
v_gene: TRBV13
len: 13
abundance: many
CDR3aa: CASSPRGRETQYF
CDR3nt: TGTGCCAGCAGCCCCCGAGGACGAGAGACCCAGTACTTC

j_gene: TRBJ2-7
d_gene: NA
v_gene: TRBV6-1
len: 13
abundance: few
CDR3aa: CASSELVGYEQYF
CDR3nt: TGTGCCAGCAGTGAATTGGTCGGCTACGAGCAGTACTTC

j_gene: TRBJ2-3
d_gene: TRBD2
v_gene: TRBV6-6
len: 16
abundance: many
CDR3aa: CASSYIGGRVIDTQYF
CDR3nt: TGTGCCAGCAGTTACATTGGCGGGAGAGTGATAGATACGCAGTATTTT

j_gene: TRBJ2-5
d_gene: TRBD1
v_gene: TRBV5-1
len: 16
abundance: many
CDR3aa: CASSPTYRQGQETQYF
CDR3nt: TGCGCCAGCAGCCCCACCTATCGACAGGGGCAAGAGACCCAGTACTTC

j_gene: TRBJ2-6
d_gene: TRBD1
v_gene: TRBV29-1
len: 15
abundance: NA
CDR3aa: CSVAQGAFGANVLTF
CDR3nt: TGCAGCGTTGCCCAGGGGGCGTTTGGGGCCAACGTCCTGACTTTC

j_gene: TRBJ2-3
d_gene: NA
v_gene: TRBV20-1
len: 13
abundance: many
CDR3aa: CSANVGGPDTQYF
CDR3nt: TGCAGTGCTAATGTGGGGGGCCCAGATACGCAGTATTTT

j_gene: TRBJ2-5
d_gene: TRBD2
v_gene: TRBV24-1
len: 13
abundance: many
CDR3aa: CASGLAGVETQYF
CDR3nt: TGTGCCAGCGGACTAGCGGGAGTGGAGACCCAGTACTTC

j_gene: TRBJ1-1
d_gene: TRBD1
v_gene: TRBV10-3
len: 13
abundance: many
CDR3aa: CAISPGQGTEAFF
CDR3nt: TGTGCCATCAGCCCCGGACAGGGAACTGAAGCTTTCTTT

j_gene: TRBJ2-7
d_gene: NA
v_gene: TRBV11-2
len: 15
abundance: large
CDR3aa: CASSSPTGSNYEQYF
CDR3nt: TGTGCCAGCAGCTCCCCGACAGGCTCCAACTACGAGCAGTACTTC

j_gene: TRBJ2-4
d_gene: NA
v_gene: TRBV14
len: 17
abundance: many
CDR3aa: CASSQGLQGAAKNIQYF
CDR3nt: TGTGCCAGCAGCCAAGGACTACAGGGCGCGGCCAAAAACATTCAGTACTTC

j_gene: TRBJ1-1
d_gene: NA
v_gene: TRBV5-1
len: 13
abundance: NA
CDR3aa: CASSFGQNTEAFF
CDR3nt: TGCGCCAGCAGCTTCGGGCAGAACACTGAAGCTTTCTTT

j_gene: TRBJ1-5
d_gene: NA
v_gene: TRBV28
len: 13
abundance: NA
CDR3aa: CASRGGRNQPQHF
CDR3nt: TGTGCCAGCAGAGGGGGTCGCAATCAGCCCCAGCATTTT

j_gene: TRBJ2-1
d_gene: TRBD2
v_gene: TRBV4-1
len: 14
abundance: many
CDR3aa: CASSQTGGNNEQFF
CDR3nt: TGCGCCAGCAGCCAAACGGGGGGGAACAATGAGCAGTTCTTC

j_gene: TRBJ2-1
d_gene: NA
v_gene: TRBV7-2
len: 15
abundance: once
CDR3aa: CASSLAWGQYNEQFF
CDR3nt: TGTGCCAGCAGCTTAGCATGGGGGCAGTACAATGAGCAGTTCTTC

j_gene: TRBJ2-5
d_gene: NA
v_gene: TRBV19
len: 14
abundance: many
CDR3aa: CASSKQGWMETQYF
CDR3nt: TGTGCCAGTAGCAAACAGGGTTGGATGGAGACCCAGTACTTC

j_gene: TRBJ2-1
d_gene: NA
v_gene: TRBV7-9
len: 13
abundance: many
CDR3aa: CASSFPMVNEQFF
CDR3nt: TGTGCCAGCAGCTTCCCTATGGTCAATGAGCAGTTCTTC

j_gene: TRBJ2-1
d_gene: TRBD2
v_gene: TRBV12-3/TRBV12-4
len: 15
abundance: many
CDR3aa: CASSLDLAANNEQFF
CDR3nt: TGTGCCAGCAGTTTAGATCTAGCGGCAAACAATGAGCAGTTCTTC

j_gene: TRBJ2-7
d_gene: NA
v_gene: TRBV9
len: 15
abundance: NA
CDR3aa: CASSVDFARVGEQYF
CDR3nt: TGTGCCAGCAGCGTAGACTTTGCTAGGGTCGGCGAGCAGTACTTC

j_gene: TRBJ1-1
d_gene: TRBD1
v_gene: TRBV6-8
len: 17
abundance: NA
CDR3aa: CASSSGASQGARTEAFF
CDR3nt: TGTGCCAGCAGTTCGGGAGCTTCACAGGGGGCTAGGACTGAAGCTTTCTTT